This T cell receptor (beta chain) is drawn from a study of radiotherapy plus CTLA-4 blockade in lung cancer (dated by TCRdb to about 2018). The study in broad terms: Objective responses occurred in more than 15% of enrolled patients, and about 30% achieved disease control. The paper's findings and limits, for the study overall: The strongest predictors of response, as reported, were early dynamic changes in blood T cell clones along with a rise in serum interferon-beta after radiation. After treatment with radiotherapy and ipilimumab, TCR clones that originated in tumors expanded in peripheral blood.

The study tested focal radiation therapy combined with CTLA-4 blockade (ipilimumab) in patients with chemo-refractory metastatic non-small-cell lung cancer. V sheds 0 bases and J sheds 1 base, leaving 9 bases between their ends. Based on the germline V gene, the CDR1 and CDR2 sequences are SGHTA and FQGNSA. The CDR3 contains 15 residues, cysteine and phenylalanine counted. Only the CDR3 portion is preserved as DNA: 45 bases, with reading frame beginning at the first base. On this clone: There is no known antigen for this receptor. Nothing much larger sits one base from this clone, and base qualities are not available.

The library was generated by the immunoSEQ multiplex PCR assay. TCRdb retrieved this table from immuneACCESS and kept in-frame rearrangements only. Not all clones are present; in checked studies, unresolved V genes account for under half, and no reason is known for the remainder. The sample yields some 32,000 clones; 60% to 75% were counted once. Clones ranked in the top ten supply 3.5% to 4.5% of the sample. Here the sequenced sample was peripheral blood, taken from a patient treated with radiotherapy plus ipilimumab. The rearranged chain carries TRBV7-2 and TRBJ2-5, and possibly TRBD2, on 6 matching bases. The origin of this receptor is a human donor with non-small cell lung cancer who had stable disease on radiotherapy plus ipilimumab. The base sequence is TGTGCCAGCAGCTTAGCGTGGGGACTCCAAGAGACCCAGTACTTC. It specifies CASSLAWGLQETQYF.